This is a list of T cell receptor beta chains from one sample in a study of PD-1 blockade in classical Hodgkin lymphoma. Profiling relied on immunoSEQ multiplex PCR, and the TCRdb table lists in-frame clones only, not all of them. The profile shows about 13,000 clones, approximately 90% of them singletons. The sequencing used peripheral blood mononuclear cells (PBMCs), collected at baseline. These receptors all stem from a human donor with classical Hodgkin lymphoma. Both conserved end residues are part of each CDR3. Each record gives: D gene, clone size, V gene, J gene, CDR3 protein, CDR3 DNA. A D gene is named only where the DNA matches it firmly. Rows may omit the clone size; those that give it use once, few, many or a size class.

>NA|NA|TRBV21-1|TRBJ2-3
CASSLSGPPSTDTQYF
TGTGCCAGCAGCCTGAGCGGGCCTCCTAGCACAGATACGCAGTATTTT
>TRBD2|NA|TRBV7-7|TRBJ2-5
CASSPGLAGGETQYF
TGTGCCAGCAGCCCGGGACTAGCGGGGGGGGAGACCCAGTACTTC
>NA|NA|TRBV6-4|TRBJ1-5
CASSWGRWDNQPQHF
TGTGCCAGCAGTTGGGGACGGTGGGACAATCAGCCCCAGCATTTT
>NA|NA|TRBV7-9|TRBJ2-7
CASSPETEQYF
TGTGCCAGCAGCCCAGAGACGGAGCAGTACTTC
>NA|NA|TRBV19|TRBJ1-1
CASSWGRNTEAFF
TGTGCCAGTTCGTGGGGGCGGAACACTGAAGCTTTCTTT
>TRBD2|NA|TRBV6-5|TRBJ2-7
CASKLAGGPGEQYF
TGTGCCAGCAAACTAGCGGGAGGGCCCGGCGAGCAGTACTTC
>NA|NA|TRBV11-2|TRBJ2-7
CASSLASSYEQYF
TGTGCCAGCAGCTTAGCTTCCAGTTACGAGCAGTACTTC
>NA|NA|TRBV10-3|TRBJ1-1
CAIGGPRTDTEAFF
TGTGCCATCGGAGGTCCTCGAACGGACACTGAAGCTTTCTTT
>TRBD1|NA|TRBV7-3|TRBJ1-1
CASSLQGNGAEAFF
TGTGCCAGCAGTCTACAGGGGAATGGGGCTGAAGCTTTCTTT
>TRBD1|NA|TRBV27|TRBJ1-4
CASSSGQGWISNEKLFF
TGTGCCAGCAGTTCCGGACAGGGGTGGATTTCTAATGAAAAACTGTTTTTT
>NA|NA|TRBV19|TRBJ2-2
CASLRENTGELFF
TGTGCCAGTCTCAGGGAGAACACCGGGGAGCTGTTTTTT
>NA|NA|TRBV10-3|TRBJ1-2
CAISTTGDYGYTF
TGTGCCATCAGCACGACAGGCGACTATGGCTACACCTTC
>NA|NA|TRBV4-1|TRBJ1-2
CASSQGRTANGYTF
TGCGCCAGCAGCCAAGGACGGACAGCAAATGGCTACACCTTC
>NA|NA|TRBV11-2|TRBJ2-5
CASSLDWVGGGKEETQYF
TGTGCCAGCAGCTTAGATTGGGTAGGGGGGGGTAAGGAAGAGACCCAGTACTTC
>TRBD2|NA|TRBV5-5|TRBJ2-7
CASSWGLAGPVYEQYF
TGTGCCAGCAGCTGGGGACTAGCGGGGCCGGTCTACGAGCAGTACTTC
>NA|once|TRBV21-1|TRBJ1-5
CASRERPGYSNQPQHF
TGTGCCAGCAGAGAAAGGCCAGGTTATAGCAATCAGCCCCAGCATTTT
>TRBD1|NA|TRBV10-3|TRBJ2-5
CAINQDRVSQETQYF
TGTGCCATCAATCAGGACAGGGTTAGCCAAGAGACCCAGTACTTC
>NA|NA|TRBV29-1|TRBJ1-2
CSVEDRQSNYGYTF
TGCAGCGTTGAAGATCGACAGTCTAACTATGGCTACACCTTC
>NA|NA|TRBV27|TRBJ1-5
CASSFGLSNQPQHF
TGTGCCAGCAGTTTCGGACTTAGCAATCAGCCCCAGCATTTT
>NA|NA|TRBV5-6|TRBJ2-7
CASSSNRGTITYEQYF
TGTGCCAGCAGCTCAAACCGGGGTACAATTACCTACGAGCAGTACTTC
>NA|NA|TRBV4-2|TRBJ1-1
CASSQPPWNTEAFF
TGTGCCAGCAGCCAGCCACCGTGGAACACTGAAGCTTTCTTT